A single T cell receptor beta chain is shown here with its context. Its specificity is unknown. This specimen belongs to a study of tissue T cells after allogeneic stem cell transplantation. Overall study results and limits: Anatomically similar tissues had similar TCR repertoires within each patient.

Sequencing used immunoSEQ multiplex PCR; TCRdb keeps in-frame clones, though not all of them. Here the sample spans about 10,000 clones, roughly 60% being singletons. The sequence was obtained from a woman between 18 and 55 years old with breast cancer. The material sequenced was tissue from the jejunum, taken at autopsy.

The CDR3 protein is CASSPSLGNTGELFF. The CDR3 nucleotides read TGTGCCAGCTCACCTTCTTTGGGGAACACCGGGGAGCTGTTTTTT. The V gene is TRBV5-4, the J gene TRBJ2-2, with D unresolved. CDR3 size: 15 residues. The V gene's germline CDR1 is SGHNT and CDR2 YYREEE (reference sequence). V shed 7 bases and J shed 1 base, with 14 bases lying between them.